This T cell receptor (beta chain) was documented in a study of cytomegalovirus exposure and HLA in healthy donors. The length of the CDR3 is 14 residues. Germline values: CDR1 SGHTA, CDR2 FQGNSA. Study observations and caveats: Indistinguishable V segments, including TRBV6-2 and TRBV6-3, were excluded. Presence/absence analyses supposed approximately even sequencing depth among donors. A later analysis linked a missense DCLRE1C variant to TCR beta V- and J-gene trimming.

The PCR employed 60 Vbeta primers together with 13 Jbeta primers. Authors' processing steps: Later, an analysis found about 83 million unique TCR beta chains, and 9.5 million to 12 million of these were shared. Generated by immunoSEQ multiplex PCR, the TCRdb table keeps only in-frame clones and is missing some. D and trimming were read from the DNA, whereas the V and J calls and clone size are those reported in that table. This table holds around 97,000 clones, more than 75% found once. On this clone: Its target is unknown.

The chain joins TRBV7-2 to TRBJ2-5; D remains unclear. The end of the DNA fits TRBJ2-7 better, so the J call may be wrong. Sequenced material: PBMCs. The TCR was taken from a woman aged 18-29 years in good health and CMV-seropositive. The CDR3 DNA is TGTGCCAGCAGCCCCCGGGTCCCCACCTACGAGCAGTACTTC. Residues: CASSPRVPTYEQYF.